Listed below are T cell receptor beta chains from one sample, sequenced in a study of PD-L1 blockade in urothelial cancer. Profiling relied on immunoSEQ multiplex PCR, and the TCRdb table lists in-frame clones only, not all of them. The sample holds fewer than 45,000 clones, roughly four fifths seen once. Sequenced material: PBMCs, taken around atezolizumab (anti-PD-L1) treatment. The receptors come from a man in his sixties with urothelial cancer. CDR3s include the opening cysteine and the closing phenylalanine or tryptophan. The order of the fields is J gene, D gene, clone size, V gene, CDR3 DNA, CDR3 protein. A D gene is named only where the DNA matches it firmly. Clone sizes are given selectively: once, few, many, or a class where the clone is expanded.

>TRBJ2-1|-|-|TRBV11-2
TGTGCCAGCAGCTCCCGAGCGGCGCATCCCTACAATGAGCAGTTCTTC
CASSSRAAHPYNEQFF
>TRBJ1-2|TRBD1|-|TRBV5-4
TGTGCCAGCAGCCCCGGACAGGGGAAGAAGGACTATGGCTACACCTTC
CASSPGQGKKDYGYTF
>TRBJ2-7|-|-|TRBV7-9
TGTGCCAGCAGCACCGGACAGTCCTCCTACGAGCAGTACTTC
CASSTGQSSYEQYF
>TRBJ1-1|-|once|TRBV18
TGTGCCAGCTCACCAAAAGACGGGCAGGGTGGCTTGGAAGCTTTCTTT
CASSPKDGQGGLEAFF
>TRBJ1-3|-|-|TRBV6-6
TGTGCCAGCAGTTTAACAGGGTCGGGAAACACCATATATTTT
CASSLTGSGNTIYF
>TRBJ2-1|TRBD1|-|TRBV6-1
TGTGCCAGCAGACCAGGGGGCAATAATGAGCAGTTCTTC
CASRPGGNNEQFF
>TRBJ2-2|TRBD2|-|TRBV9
TGTGCCAGCAGCGTAGTTGCGGGGGATGGCGGGGAGCTGTTTTTT
CASSVVAGDGGELFF
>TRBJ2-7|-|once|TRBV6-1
TGTGCCAGCAGTGGGGCTGTCTACGAGCAGTACTTC
CASSGAVYEQYF
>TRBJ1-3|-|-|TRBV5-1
TGCGCCAGCAGCTTGGCACAGGGAGGAAACACCATATATTTT
CASSLAQGGNTIYF
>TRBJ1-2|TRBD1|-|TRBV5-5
TGTGCCAGCAGCGGCGCCGACAGGGGTAACTATGGCTACACCTTC
CASSGADRGNYGYTF
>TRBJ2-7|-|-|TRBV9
TGTGCCAGCAGCGCTTTTGGGACACCGTCCTACGAGCAGTACTTC
CASSAFGTPSYEQYF
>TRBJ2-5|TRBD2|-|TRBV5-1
TGCGCCAGCAGCTTGGGGGGGACTAGCCGCCCCCAAGAGACCCAGTACTTC
CASSLGGTSRPQETQYF
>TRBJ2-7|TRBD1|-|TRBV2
TGTGCCAGCAGGAAGGACAGGGTCCTCTCCTACGAGCAGTACTTC
CASRKDRVLSYEQYF
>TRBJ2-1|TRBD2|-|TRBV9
TGTGCCAGCAGCGTAGTTGCTAGCGGGGGGGCTAATGAGCAGTTCTTC
CASSVVASGGANEQFF
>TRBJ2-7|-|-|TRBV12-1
TGTGCCAGCAGCCCACAAGAGGCGGGGGGCCCTACCTACGAGCAGTACTTC
CASSPQEAGGPTYEQYF
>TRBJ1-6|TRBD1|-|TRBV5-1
TGCGCCAGCAGCTTGGGACGACAGGGGGATTCACCCCTCCACTTT
CASSLGRQGDSPLHF
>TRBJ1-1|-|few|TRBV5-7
TGTGCCAGCAGCCCTGGTGTGACCGGGACATTCACTGAAGCTTTCTTT
CASSPGVTGTFTEAFF
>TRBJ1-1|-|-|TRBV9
TGTGCCAGCAGCCCAGGACAAGTAGTAGCTTTCTTT
CASSPGQVVAFF
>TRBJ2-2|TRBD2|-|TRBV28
TGTGCCAGCAGTGTTGGACTAGCGGAGAACACCGGGGAGCTGTTTTTT
CASSVGLAENTGELFF
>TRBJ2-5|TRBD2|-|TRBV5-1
TGCGCCAGCAGCTTGGCAAGCGGGAGGGAAGAGACCCAGTACTTC
CASSLASGREETQYF
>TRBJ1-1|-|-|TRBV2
TGTGCCAGCAGCCCGGGACAACTCGCACCTGAAGCTTTCTTT
CASSPGQLAPEAFF
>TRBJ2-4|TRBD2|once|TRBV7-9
TGTGCCAGCAGCTTAACAATAGCGGGGGGAAGCAAAAACATTCAGTACTTC
CASSLTIAGGSKNIQYF
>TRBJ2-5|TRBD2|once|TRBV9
TGTGCCAGCAGCGTAGGCCTAGCGGGGGGGCTCAGTGAAGAGACCCAGTACTTC
CASSVGLAGGLSEETQYF
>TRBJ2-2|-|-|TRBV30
TGTGCCTGGGGTAACAGCTACACCGGGGAGCTGTTTTTT
CAWGNSYTGELFF
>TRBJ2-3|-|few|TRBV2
TGTGCCAGCAGTCTCGGACAAAGCACAGATACGCAGTATTTT
CASSLGQSTDTQYF
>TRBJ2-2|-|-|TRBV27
TGTGCCAGCCCCTTCTGGAACGCGGACCGGGACAAATGCACCGGGGAGCTGTTTTTT
CASPFWNADRDKCTGELFF
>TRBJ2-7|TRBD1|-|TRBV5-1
TGCGCCAGCAGCTTAAATACAGGACAGGGGGGACTCGAGCAGTACTTC
CASSLNTGQGGLEQYF
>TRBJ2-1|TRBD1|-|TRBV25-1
TGTGCCAGCAGTGAATTTAAGACAGGGGATATCAATGAGCAGTTCTTC
CASSEFKTGDINEQFF
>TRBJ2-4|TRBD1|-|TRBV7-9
TGTGCCAGCAGCCCCCCGGGGGGACAGGGAAACATTCAGTACTTC
CASSPPGGQGNIQYF
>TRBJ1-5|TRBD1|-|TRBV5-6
TGTGCCAGCAGCCGTAGGACAGGGGGCCAACAGCCCCAGCATTTT
CASSRRTGGQQPQHF
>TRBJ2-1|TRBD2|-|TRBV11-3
TGTGCCAGCAGCTTAGGGCTAGCGGGGGTTGGTGAGCAGTTCTTC
CASSLGLAGVGEQFF
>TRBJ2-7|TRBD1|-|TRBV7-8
TGTGCCAGCAGCTTGGGACAGGGAGGCTACGAGCAGTACTTC
CASSLGQGGYEQYF
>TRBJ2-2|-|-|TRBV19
TGTGCCAGTAGTACCGATACCTCTCAACGGGGGTACTACACCGGGGAGCTGTTTTTT
CASSTDTSQRGYYTGELFF
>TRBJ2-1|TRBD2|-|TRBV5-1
TGCGCCAGCAGCTTGGTTAGCGGGGGGATCAATGAGCAGTTCTTC
CASSLVSGGINEQFF
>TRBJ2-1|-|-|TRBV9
TGTGCCAGCAGCGGGCGGGGGCCATACAATGAGCAGTTCTTC
CASSGRGPYNEQFF
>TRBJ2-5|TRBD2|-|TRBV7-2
TGTGCCAGCAGCCACGGGACTAGCGGGGGGTCTTTGTACTTC
CASSHGTSGGSLYF
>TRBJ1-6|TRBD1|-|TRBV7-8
TGTGCCAGCAGCTTGTCCGGGACAGCGAGCTCCTATAATTCACCCCTCCACTTT
CASSLSGTASSYNSPLHF
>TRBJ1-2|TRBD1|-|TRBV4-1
TGCGCCAGCAGCCAAATACAGGGGGCGCAGGCCTATGGCTACACCTTC
CASSQIQGAQAYGYTF
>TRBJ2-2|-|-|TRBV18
TGTGCCAGCTCCCGGGACACCGGGGAGCTGTTTTTT
CASSRDTGELFF
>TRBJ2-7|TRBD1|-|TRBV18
TGTGCCAGCTCACCCGGACAGGGGCAAAGCGAGCAGTACTTC
CASSPGQGQSEQYF
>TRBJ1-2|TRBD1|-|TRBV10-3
TGTGCCATCAGTGAACCCAGGGGGCCCTATGGCTACACCTTC
CAISEPRGPYGYTF